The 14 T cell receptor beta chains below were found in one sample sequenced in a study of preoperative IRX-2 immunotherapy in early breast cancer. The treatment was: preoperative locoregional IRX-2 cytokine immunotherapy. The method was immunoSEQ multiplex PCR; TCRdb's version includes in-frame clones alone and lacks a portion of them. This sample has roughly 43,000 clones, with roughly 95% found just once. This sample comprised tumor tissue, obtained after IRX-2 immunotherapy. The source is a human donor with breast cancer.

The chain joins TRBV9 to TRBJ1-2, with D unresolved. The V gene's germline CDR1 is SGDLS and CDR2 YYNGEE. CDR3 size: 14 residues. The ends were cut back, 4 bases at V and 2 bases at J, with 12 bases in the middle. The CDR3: CASSLHAGNYGYTF. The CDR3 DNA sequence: TGTGCCAGCAGCCTCCATGCCGGGAACTATGGCTACACCTTC.

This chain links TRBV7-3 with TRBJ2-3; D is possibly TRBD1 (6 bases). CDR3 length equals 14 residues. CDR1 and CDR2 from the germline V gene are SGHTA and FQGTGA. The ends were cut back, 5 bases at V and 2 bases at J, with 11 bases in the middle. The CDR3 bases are TGTGCCAGCAGCCCACAGGGAAACACAGATACGCAGTATTTT. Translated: CASSPQGNTDTQYF.

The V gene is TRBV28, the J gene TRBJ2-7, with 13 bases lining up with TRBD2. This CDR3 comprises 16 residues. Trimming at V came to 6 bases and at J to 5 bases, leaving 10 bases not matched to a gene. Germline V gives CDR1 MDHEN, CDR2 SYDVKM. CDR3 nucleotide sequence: TGTGCCAGCAGGGTCCAATCCGGGACTAGCGGGAACGAGCAGTACTTC. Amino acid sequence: CASRVQSGTSGNEQYF.

The CDR3 loop reads CASTPGGAPDTQYF. The CDR3 nucleotides read TGCGCCAGCACCCCGGGAGGAGCACCAGATACGCAGTATTTT. The chain is built from TRBV5-1 and TRBJ2-3; 7 nucleotides agree with TRBD2. CDR3 length equals 14 residues. The germline CDR1 and CDR2 sequences are SGHRS and YFSETQ. Trimming removed 6 bases from V and 4 bases from J; junction bases left unmatched: 8.

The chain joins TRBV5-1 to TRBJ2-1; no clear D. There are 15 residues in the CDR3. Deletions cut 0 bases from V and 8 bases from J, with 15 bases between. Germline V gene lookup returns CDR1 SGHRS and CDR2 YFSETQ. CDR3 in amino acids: CASSLAVVASDEQFF. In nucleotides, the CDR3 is TGCGCCAGCAGCTTGGCCGTTGTGGCCAGCGATGAGCAGTTCTTC.

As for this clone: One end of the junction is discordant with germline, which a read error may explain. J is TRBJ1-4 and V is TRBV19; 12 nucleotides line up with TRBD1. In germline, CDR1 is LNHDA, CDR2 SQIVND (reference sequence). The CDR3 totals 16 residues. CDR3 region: CASSITGTGGNGKLFF. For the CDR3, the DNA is TGTGCCAGTAGTATTACCGGGACAGGGGGCAATGGAAAACTGTTTTTT. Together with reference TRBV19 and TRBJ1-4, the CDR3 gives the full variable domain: DGGITQSPKYLFRKEGQNVTLSCEQNLNHDAMYWYRQDPGQGLRLIYYSQIVNDFQKGDIAEGYSVSREKKESFPLTVTSAQKNPTAFYLCASSITGTGGNGKLFFGSGTQLSVL.

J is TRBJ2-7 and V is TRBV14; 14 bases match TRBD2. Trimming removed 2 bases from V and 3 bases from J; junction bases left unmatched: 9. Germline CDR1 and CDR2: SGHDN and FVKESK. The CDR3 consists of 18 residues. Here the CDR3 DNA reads TGTGCCAGCAGCCAACCCATGGGACTAGCGGGAGTCGTCTACGAGCAGTACTTC. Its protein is CASSQPMGLAGVVYEQYF.

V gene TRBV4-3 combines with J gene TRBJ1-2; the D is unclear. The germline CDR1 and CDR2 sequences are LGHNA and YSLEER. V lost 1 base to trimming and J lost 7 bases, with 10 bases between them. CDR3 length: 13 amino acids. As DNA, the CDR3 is TGCGCCAGCAGCCAAGGAAGGTCGGGTGGCTACACCTTC. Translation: CASSQGRSGGYTF.

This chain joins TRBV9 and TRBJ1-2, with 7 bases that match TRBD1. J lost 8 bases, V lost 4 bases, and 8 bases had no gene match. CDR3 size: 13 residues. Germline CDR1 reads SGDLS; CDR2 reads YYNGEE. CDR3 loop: CASSRDRAGGYTF. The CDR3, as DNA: TGTGCCAGCAGCCGAGACAGGGCTGGCGGCTACACCTTC.

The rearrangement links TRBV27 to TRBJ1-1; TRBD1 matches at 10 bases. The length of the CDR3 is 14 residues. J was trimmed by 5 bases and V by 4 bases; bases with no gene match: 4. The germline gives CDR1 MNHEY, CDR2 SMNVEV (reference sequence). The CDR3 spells CASSYGQGGTEAFF. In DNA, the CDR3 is TGTGCCAGCAGTTACGGACAGGGGGGGACTGAAGCTTTCTTT.

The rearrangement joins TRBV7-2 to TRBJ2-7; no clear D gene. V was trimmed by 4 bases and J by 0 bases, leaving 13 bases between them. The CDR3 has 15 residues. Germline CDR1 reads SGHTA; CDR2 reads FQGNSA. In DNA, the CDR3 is TGTGCCAGCAGCTCCGCCGGGCTGAGCTCCTACGAGCAGTACTTC. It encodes CASSSAGLSSYEQYF.

CDR3 nucleotide sequence: TGTGCCAGCAGCATCCCCCCCCTACCCCAAGAGACCCAGTACTTC. It encodes CASSIPPLPQETQYF. The chain recombines TRBV7-2 with TRBJ2-5; D remains ambiguous. Trimming removed 5 bases at V and 1 base at J, with 14 bases between. CDR3 length equals 15 residues. Germline V CDR1 and CDR2: SGHTA, FQGNSA. The full variable domain, completed using reference TRBV7-2 and TRBJ2-5, is GAGVSQSPSNKVTEKGKDVELRCDPISGHTALYWYRQSLGQGLEFLIYFQGNSAPDKSGLPSDRFSAERTGGSVSTLTIQRTQQEDSAVYLCASSIPPLPQETQYFGPGTRLLVL.

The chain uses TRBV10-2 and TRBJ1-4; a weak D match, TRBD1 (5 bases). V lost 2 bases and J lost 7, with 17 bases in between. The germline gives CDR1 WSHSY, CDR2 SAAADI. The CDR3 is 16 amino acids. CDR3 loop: CASSEPEGSPVEKLFF. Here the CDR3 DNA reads TGCGCCAGCAGTGAGCCCGAGGGGTCTCCGGTTGAAAAACTGTTTTTT.

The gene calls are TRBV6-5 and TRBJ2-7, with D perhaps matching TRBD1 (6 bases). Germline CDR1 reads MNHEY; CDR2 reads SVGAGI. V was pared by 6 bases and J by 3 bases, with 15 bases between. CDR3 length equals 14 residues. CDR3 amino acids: CASRPTGTLYEQYF. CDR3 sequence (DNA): TGTGCCAGCAGACCGACAGGAACTCTCTACGAGCAGTACTTC.